This T cell receptor beta chain emerged from a study of T cell responses to AZD1222 COVID-19 vaccine. Per the germline V gene, CDR1 is LGHDT and CDR2 is YNNKEL (reference sequence). This CDR3 contains 16 residues. V lost 4 bases to trimming and J lost 2 bases, with 18 bases between them. Profiling relied on immunoSEQ multiplex PCR, and the TCRdb table lists in-frame clones only, not all of them. The sample yields some 150,000 clones, approximately 86% seen once. This clonotype was sampled from an adult who received the AZD1222 COVID-19 vaccine. Source: peripheral blood, taken 28 days after the second AZD1222 dose. The V call is TRBV3-1 (or the pseudogene TRBV3-2), the J call TRBJ2-7; perhaps TRBD1 as D (5 bases). CDR3 nucleotides: TGTGCCAGCAGCCCCCTGGGGCTAGTAGGCCCCTACGAGCAGTACTTC. This sequence encodes CASSPLGLVGPYEQYF.